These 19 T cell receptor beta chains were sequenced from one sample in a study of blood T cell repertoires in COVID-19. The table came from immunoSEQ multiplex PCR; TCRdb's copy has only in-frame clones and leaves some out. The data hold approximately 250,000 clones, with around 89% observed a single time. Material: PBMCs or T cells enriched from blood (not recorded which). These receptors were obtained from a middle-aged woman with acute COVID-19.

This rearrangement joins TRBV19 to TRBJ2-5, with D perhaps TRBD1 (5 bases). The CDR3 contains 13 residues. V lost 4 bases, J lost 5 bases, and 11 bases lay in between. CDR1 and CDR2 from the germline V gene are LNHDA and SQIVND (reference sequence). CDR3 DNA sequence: TGTGCCAGTAGTAGGGTAGGGGTGGAGACCCAGTACTTC. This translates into CASSRVGVETQYF.

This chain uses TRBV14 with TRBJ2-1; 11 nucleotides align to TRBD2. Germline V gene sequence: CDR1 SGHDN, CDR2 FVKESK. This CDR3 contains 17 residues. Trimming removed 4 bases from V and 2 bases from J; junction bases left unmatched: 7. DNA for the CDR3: TGTGCCAGCAGCCTAATACTAGCGGGAGTCCCCTACAATGAGCAGTTCTTC. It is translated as CASSLILAGVPYNEQFF.

The chain's CDR3 is CASSLVPGERFAIYF. CDR3 bases: TGTGCCAGCAGCTTAGTGCCAGGGGAACGATTCGCCATATATTTT. The rearrangement joins TRBV7-2 to TRBJ1-3; possible D gene TRBD1, 6 bases. Germline-derived CDR1 and CDR2 are SGHTA and FQGNSA. The CDR3 spans 15 residues. The V and J ends lost 1 base and 11 bases respectively, with 18 bases between them. The full variable domain, rest sourced from reference TRBV7-2 and TRBJ1-3, is GAGVSQSPSNKVTEKGKDVELRCDPISGHTALYWYRQSLGQGLEFLIYFQGNSAPDKSGLPSDRFSAERTGGSVSTLTIQRTQQEDSAVYLCASSLVPGERFAIYFGEGSWLTVV.

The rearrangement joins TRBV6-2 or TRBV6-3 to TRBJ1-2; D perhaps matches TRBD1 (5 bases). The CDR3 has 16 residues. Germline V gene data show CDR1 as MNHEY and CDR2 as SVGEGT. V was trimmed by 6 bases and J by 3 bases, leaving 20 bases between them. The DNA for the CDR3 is TGTGCCAGCAGCAGGGCCCTGGGAGTTGTGGACTATGGCTACACCTTC. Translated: CASSRALGVVDYGYTF.

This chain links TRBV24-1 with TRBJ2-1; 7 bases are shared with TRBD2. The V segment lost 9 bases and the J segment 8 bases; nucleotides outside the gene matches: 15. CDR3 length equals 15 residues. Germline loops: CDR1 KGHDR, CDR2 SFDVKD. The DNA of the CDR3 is TGTGCCACCTCCCACTCACTAGCGTCAGAGGATGAGCAGTTCTTC. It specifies CATSHSLASEDEQFF.

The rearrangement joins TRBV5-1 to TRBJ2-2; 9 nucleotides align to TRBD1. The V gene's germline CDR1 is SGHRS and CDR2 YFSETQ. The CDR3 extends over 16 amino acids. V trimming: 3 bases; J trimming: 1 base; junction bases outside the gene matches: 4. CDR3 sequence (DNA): TGCGCCAGCAGCTCCGGGACAGGGAAGAACACCGGGGAGCTGTTTTTT. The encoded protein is CASSSGTGKNTGELFF.

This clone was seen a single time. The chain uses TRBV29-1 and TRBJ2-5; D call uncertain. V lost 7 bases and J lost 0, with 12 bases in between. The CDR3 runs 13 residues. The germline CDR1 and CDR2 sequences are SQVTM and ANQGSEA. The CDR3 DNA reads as TGCAGCGAGACCGACGGGTACCAAGAGACCCAGTACTTC. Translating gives CSETDGYQETQYF.

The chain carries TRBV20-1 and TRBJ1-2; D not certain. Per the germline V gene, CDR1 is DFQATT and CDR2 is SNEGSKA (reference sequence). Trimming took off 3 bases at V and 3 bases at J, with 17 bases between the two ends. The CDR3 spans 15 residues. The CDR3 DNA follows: TGCAGTGCTAGTAGTGGTCCAGGTTGGGACTATGGCTACACCTTC. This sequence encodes CSASSGPGWDYGYTF.

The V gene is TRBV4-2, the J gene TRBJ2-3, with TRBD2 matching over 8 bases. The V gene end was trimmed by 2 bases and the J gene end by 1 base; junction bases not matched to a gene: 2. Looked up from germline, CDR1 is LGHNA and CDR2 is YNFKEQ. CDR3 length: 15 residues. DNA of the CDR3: TGTGCCAGCAGCCAAACGGGGGGGGGCACAGATACGCAGTATTTT. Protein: CASSQTGGGTDTQYF.

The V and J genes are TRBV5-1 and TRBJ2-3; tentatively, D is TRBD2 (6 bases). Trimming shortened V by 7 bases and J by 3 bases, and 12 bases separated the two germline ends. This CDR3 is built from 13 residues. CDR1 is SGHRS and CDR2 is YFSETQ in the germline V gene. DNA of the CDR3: TGCGCCAGCTCGGAGGGGTGGACAGATACGCAGTATTTT. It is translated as CASSEGWTDTQYF. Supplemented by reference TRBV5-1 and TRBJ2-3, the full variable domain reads KAGVTQTPRYLIKTRGQQVTLSCSPISGHRSVSWYQQTPGQGLQFLFEYFSETQRNKGNFPGRFSGRQFSNSRSEMNVSTLELGDSALYLCASSEGWTDTQYFGPGTRLTVL.

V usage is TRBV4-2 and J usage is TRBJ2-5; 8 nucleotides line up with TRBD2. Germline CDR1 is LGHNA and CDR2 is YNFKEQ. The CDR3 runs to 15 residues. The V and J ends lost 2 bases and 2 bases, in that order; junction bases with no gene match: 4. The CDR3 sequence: CASSQLAGGQETQYF. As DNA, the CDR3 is TGTGCCAGCAGCCAACTAGCGGGCGGACAAGAGACCCAGTACTTC.

CDR3: CASSTQEGLAGVYNEQFF. As DNA, the CDR3 is TGTGCCAGTAGTACTCAAGAGGGACTAGCGGGGGTCTACAATGAGCAGTTCTTC. The chain recombines TRBV19 with TRBJ2-1; 14 bases align to TRBD2. Trimming took 4 bases from V and 3 from J; bases not matched to a gene: 8. The CDR3 has 18 residues. Per the germline V gene, CDR1 is LNHDA and CDR2 is SQIVND (reference sequence).

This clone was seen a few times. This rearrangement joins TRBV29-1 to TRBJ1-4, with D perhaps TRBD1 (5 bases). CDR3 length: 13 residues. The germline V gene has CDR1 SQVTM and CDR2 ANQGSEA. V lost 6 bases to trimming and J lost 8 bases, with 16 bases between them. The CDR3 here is CSVEDTSGEKLFF. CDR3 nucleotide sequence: TGCAGCGTAGAGGACACGTCAGGCGAAAAACTGTTTTTT.

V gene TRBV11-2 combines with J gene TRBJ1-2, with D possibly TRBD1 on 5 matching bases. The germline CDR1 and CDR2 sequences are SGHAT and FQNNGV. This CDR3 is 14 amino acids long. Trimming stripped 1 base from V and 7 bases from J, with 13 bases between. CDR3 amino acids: CASSLGGDFLGYTF. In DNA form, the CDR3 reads TGTGCCAGCAGCTTAGGTGGGGACTTTCTTGGCTACACCTTC.

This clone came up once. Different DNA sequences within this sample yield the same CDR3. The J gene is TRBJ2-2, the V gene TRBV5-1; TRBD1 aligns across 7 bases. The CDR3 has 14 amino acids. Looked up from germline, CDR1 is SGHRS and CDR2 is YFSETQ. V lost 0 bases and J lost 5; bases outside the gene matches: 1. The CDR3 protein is CASSLGTGTGELFF. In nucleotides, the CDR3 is TGCGCCAGCAGCTTGGGGACAGGTACCGGGGAGCTGTTTTTT. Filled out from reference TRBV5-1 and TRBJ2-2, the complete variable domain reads KAGVTQTPRYLIKTRGQQVTLSCSPISGHRSVSWYQQTPGQGLQFLFEYFSETQRNKGNFPGRFSGRQFSNSRSEMNVSTLELGDSALYLCASSLGTGTGELFFGEGSRLTVL.

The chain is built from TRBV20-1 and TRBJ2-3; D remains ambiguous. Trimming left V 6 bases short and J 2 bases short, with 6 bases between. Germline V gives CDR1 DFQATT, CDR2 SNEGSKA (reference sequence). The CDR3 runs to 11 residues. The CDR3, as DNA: TGCAGTGCGGAGATCACAGATACGCAGTATTTT. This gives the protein CSAEITDTQYF.

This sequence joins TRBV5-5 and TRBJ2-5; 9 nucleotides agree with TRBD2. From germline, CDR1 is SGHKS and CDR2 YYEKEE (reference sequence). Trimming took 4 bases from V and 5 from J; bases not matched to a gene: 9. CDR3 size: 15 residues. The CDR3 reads CASSPPGLASETQYF. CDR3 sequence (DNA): TGTGCCAGCAGCCCCCCCGGACTAGCGTCGGAGACCCAGTACTTC.

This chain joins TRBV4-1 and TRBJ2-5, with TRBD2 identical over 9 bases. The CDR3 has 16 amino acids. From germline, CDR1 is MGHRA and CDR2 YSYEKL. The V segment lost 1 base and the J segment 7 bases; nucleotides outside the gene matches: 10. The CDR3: CASSQGGAGGLGTQYF. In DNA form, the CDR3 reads TGCGCCAGCAGCCAAGGGGGAGCGGGGGGTTTGGGGACCCAGTACTTC.

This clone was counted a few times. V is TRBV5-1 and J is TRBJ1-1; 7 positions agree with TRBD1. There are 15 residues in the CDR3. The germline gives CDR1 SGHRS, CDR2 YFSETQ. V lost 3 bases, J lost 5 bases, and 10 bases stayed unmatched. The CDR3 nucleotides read TGCGCCAGCAGCTGGGGACAGCAATGGGGAACTGAAGCTTTCTTT. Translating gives CASSWGQQWGTEAFF.